Included here is one T cell receptor (beta chain) sequence, with context. Its antigen is not identified. TCRdb's table, derived via immunoSEQ multiplex PCR, lists solely in-frame clones and lacks some. Of roughly 120,000 clones in the sample, around nine tenths were seen once. The data originate from a study of T cell responses to AZD1222 COVID-19 vaccine. Regarding the study as a whole: It should be noted that donors were predominantly white British and more often female, and clonal diversity was possibly underestimated.

CDR3 length: 13 amino acids. Trimming removed 6 bases from V and 5 bases from J, with 10 bases in between. The germline V gene encodes CDR1 ENHRY and CDR2 SYGVKD. J is TRBJ1-4 and V is TRBV10-3, with D maybe TRBD1 (5 bases). Sequenced here: peripheral blood, sampled on day 0 of AZD1222 vaccination. The receptor comes from an adult in good health. The CDR3 region is CAISSRENEKLFF. The CDR3 bases are TGTGCCATCAGCTCCAGGGAGAATGAAAAACTGTTTTTT.